This section outlines one TCR beta chain sequence together with its context. This entry comes from a study of shared clonotypes between healthy human individuals. Once extracted for a subset, genomic DNA was divided evenly among several immunoSEQ plates. Measured with immunoSEQ multiplex PCR; TCRdb has only the in-frame clones, and not every one. In the table there are 2.3 million or so clones, more than 85% of which are singletons. The study drew its donors from healthy HIV-negative adults without recent acute infections or vaccinations. This sequence was found in a man between 18 and 29 years old in good health. Some clones in this sample may be carry-over from other donors' samples. Sequencing was performed on naive CD4+ T cells from PBMCs. As for subset: CD45RA+ positively selected.

The CDR3 coding sequence is TGTGCCAGCAGCAGGTGGGGGGAGTACAATGAGCAGTTCTTC. It codes for CASSRWGEYNEQFF. This rearrangement joins TRBV7-8 to TRBJ2-1; D might be TRBD2 (6 bases). Trimming took off 5 bases at V and 4 bases at J, with 12 bases between the two ends. The CDR3 contains 14 residues. Germline-derived CDR1 and CDR2 are SGHVS and FQNEAQ.